Shown below are 30 T cell receptor beta chains from a single sample sequenced in a study of cytomegalovirus exposure and HLA in healthy donors. PCR was performed using 60 Vbeta and 13 Jbeta primers. Assay used: immunoSEQ multiplex PCR; TCRdb lists only in-frame clones, some missing. The sample carries some 38,000 clones, 68% recorded once. Sample: PBMCs. These receptors were collected from a man between 35 and 55 years old in good health and CMV-seronegative.

Here the CDR3 reads CAWSALAGDVDTQYF. CDR3 nucleotide sequence: TGTGCCTGGAGTGCTCTAGCGGGGGATGTAGATACGCAGTATTTT. The V and J genes are TRBV30 and TRBJ2-3, with TRBD2 identical over 10 bases. Looked up from germline, CDR1 is GTSNPN and CDR2 is SVGIG (reference sequence). This CDR3 is built from 15 residues. The ends lost 1 base at V and 5 bases at J; junction bases unmatched: 6.

CDR3 residues: CATSRDHKENEQFF. Here the CDR3 DNA reads TGTGCCACCAGCAGAGATCATAAGGAGAATGAGCAGTTCTTC. V is TRBV15 and J is TRBJ2-1; D gene unclear. The CDR3 spans 14 residues. The germline gives CDR1 LNHNV, CDR2 YYDKDF (reference sequence). Trimming cost V 0 bases and J 7 bases, with 10 bases left between them. The complete variable domain, with remaining parts taken from reference TRBV15 and TRBJ2-1, reads DAMVIQNPRYQVTQFGKPVTLSCSQTLNHNVMYWYQQKSSQAPKLLFHYYDKDFNNEADTPDNFQSRRPNTSFCFLDIRSPGLGDTAMYLCATSRDHKENEQFFGPGTRLTVL.

This CDR3 is CASSRSSNYGYTF. The CDR3 bases are TGTGCCAGCAGCCGGTCTTCTAACTATGGCTACACCTTC. The chain recombines TRBV5-6 with TRBJ1-2; the D is unclear. The CDR3 runs to 13 residues. V shed 4 bases and J shed 0 bases, with 7 bases lying between them. Germline CDR1 is SGHDT and CDR2 is YYEEEE.

This clone was detected a few times. The chain is built from TRBV6-6 and TRBJ1-4; D ambiguous. The CDR3 is made up of 14 amino acids. Looked up from germline, CDR1 is MNHNY and CDR2 is SVGAGI (reference sequence). The ends were cut back, 7 bases at V and 4 bases at J, with 13 bases in the middle. CDR3 residues: CASTDRRDNEKLFF. In nucleotides, the CDR3 is TGTGCCAGCACAGATCGCCGGGATAATGAAAAACTGTTTTTT.

This clone came up a few times. This rearrangement joins TRBV9 to TRBJ1-2; a weak D match, TRBD1 (5 bases). V lost 0 bases and J lost 1, with 10 bases in between. The CDR3 consists of 15 residues. Germline V gene sequence: CDR1 SGDLS, CDR2 YYNGEE. This chain's CDR3 is CASSVGGSVNYGYTF. CDR3 in DNA: TGTGCCAGCAGCGTAGGGGGCAGTGTTAACTATGGCTACACCTTC.

The chain uses TRBV4-2 and TRBJ1-6, with D uncertain. The germline V gene encodes CDR1 LGHNA and CDR2 YNFKEQ. The CDR3 sequence is 15 residues long. Trimming shortened V by 0 bases and J by 3 bases, and 6 bases separated the two germline ends. CDR3 DNA: TGTGCCAGCAGCCAAGAAGACATCTATAATTCACCCCTCCACTTT. Translation gives CASSQEDIYNSPLHF.

The DNA of the CDR3 is TGTGCCAGCAGGAAGGGTAGCGGGGGGGCCTACACAGATACGCAGTATTTT. This gives the protein CASRKGSGGAYTDTQYF. The V and J genes are TRBV7-2 and TRBJ2-3; 11 nucleotides line up with TRBD2. Per the germline V gene, CDR1 is SGHTA and CDR2 is FQGNSA. The CDR3 covers 17 residues. The ends lost 6 bases at V and 2 bases at J; junction bases unmatched: 10. The full variable domain, with the rest looked up from reference TRBV7-2 and TRBJ2-3, is GAGVSQSPSNKVTEKGKDVELRCDPISGHTALYWYRQSLGQGLEFLIYFQGNSAPDKSGLPSDRFSAERTGGSVSTLTIQRTQQEDSAVYLCASRKGSGGAYTDTQYFGPGTRLTVL.

The table lists this clone with a few counts. The J gene is TRBJ1-1, the V gene TRBV27; D unresolved. The germline V and J ends were trimmed by 7 bases and 5 bases, with 14 bases remaining between them. The CDR3 length is 13 residues. CDR1 and CDR2 (germline): MNHEY, SMNVEV (reference sequence). The CDR3 is CASTVGGRTEAFF. The CDR3 DNA follows: TGTGCCAGCACCGTAGGAGGGAGGACTGAAGCTTTCTTT.

The chain links TRBV5-4 to TRBJ2-6; a weak D match, TRBD1 (6 bases). The V end was cut by 3 bases, the J end by 0 bases, with 16 bases between. Germline lookup yields CDR1 SGHNT and CDR2 YYREEE (reference sequence). The CDR3 has 18 residues. CDR3 nucleotide sequence: TGTGCCAGCAGCTCCCAAATGACAGGAATCTCTGGGGCCAACGTCCTGACTTTC. Translated: CASSSQMTGISGANVLTF.

The V gene is TRBV5-6, the J gene TRBJ2-1, with D possibly being TRBD2 (5 bases). Trimming pared 4 bases from V and 5 bases from J, leaving 10 bases between. The germline gives CDR1 SGHDT, CDR2 YYEEEE. The CDR3 loop spans 13 amino acids. The CDR3 here is CASSPGIHNEQFF. The CDR3 DNA follows: TGTGCCAGCAGCCCCGGGATCCACAATGAGCAGTTCTTC.

The V call is TRBV29-1, the J call TRBJ1-2; 9 bases are a match to TRBD1. The CDR3 runs to 12 residues. V shed 6 bases and J 3 bases; nucleotides not matched to a gene: 2. The germline gives CDR1 SQVTM, CDR2 ANQGSEA. The DNA for the CDR3 is TGCAGCGTGAGACAGGGGGACTATGGCTACACCTTC. It specifies CSVRQGDYGYTF.

This chain links TRBV10-3 with TRBJ1-2; 8 bases align to TRBD1. Germline V lookup: CDR1 ENHRY, CDR2 SYGVKD. The length of the CDR3 is 13 residues. The J segment lost 6 bases and the V segment lost 7 bases, leaving 7 bases of the junction unmatched. For the CDR3, the DNA is TGTGCCATCAACAAGGACAGGGCCGATGGCTACACCTTC. It codes for CAINKDRADGYTF.

This chain joins TRBV11-3 and TRBJ2-4; no definite D call. The CDR3 covers 12 residues. Germline V gene data show CDR1 as SGHNT and CDR2 as YENEEA. Trimming pared 6 bases from V and 7 bases from J, leaving 10 bases between. The chain's CDR3 is CASRNGWNIQYF. CDR3 nucleotide sequence: TGTGCCAGCAGAAACGGGTGGAACATTCAGTACTTC.

V usage is TRBV10-3 and J usage is TRBJ2-5, with 11 bases identical to TRBD2. V lost 4 bases and J lost 4; bases outside the gene matches: 8. Looked up from germline, CDR1 is ENHRY and CDR2 is SYGVKD. The CDR3 totals 16 residues. CDR3 residues: CAISALTSGGLETQYF. Here the CDR3 DNA reads TGTGCCATCAGTGCCCTTACTAGCGGGGGTTTAGAGACCCAGTACTTC.

This sequence joins TRBV6-6 and TRBJ1-1, with a weak D call TRBD1 (6 bases). Trimming took off 6 bases at V and 0 bases at J, with 17 bases between the two ends. Germline CDR1 reads MNHNY; CDR2 reads SVGAGI (reference sequence). There are 16 residues in the CDR3. This chain's CDR3 is CASRVGTTTMNTEAFF. The DNA for the CDR3 is TGTGCCAGCAGGGTAGGGACAACCACTATGAACACTGAAGCTTTCTTT.

This clone has more than one count but fewer than ten. The chain recombines TRBV10-3 with TRBJ2-7; the D gene is possibly TRBD1 (6 bases). Germline V gene data show CDR1 as ENHRY and CDR2 as SYGVKD. The CDR3 has 15 residues. Trimming removed 0 bases at V and 0 bases at J, with 9 bases between. CDR3 in amino acids: CAISESGGFSYEQYF. CDR3 DNA: TGTGCCATCAGTGAGTCAGGGGGTTTCTCCTACGAGCAGTACTTC.

The J gene is TRBJ1-2, the V gene TRBV25-1; D is perhaps TRBD1 (6 bases). CDR3 length: 13 residues. Trimming cost V 8 bases and J 0 bases, with 10 bases left between them. Germline V gene data show CDR1 as MGHDK and CDR2 as SYGVNS. The CDR3 spells CASQGLSNYGYTF. CDR3 DNA: TGTGCCAGCCAGGGGCTTTCTAACTATGGCTACACCTTC.

The chain carries TRBV28 and TRBJ2-7, with 7 positions matching TRBD1. The CDR3 loop spans 15 amino acids. The germline CDR1 and CDR2 sequences are MDHEN and SYDVKM. V lost 4 bases to trimming and J lost 5 bases; unmatched junction nucleotides: 11. CDR3 in DNA: TGTGCCAGCAGTTCCGCGGACAGGCCCGTGGACGAGCAGTACTTC. This sequence encodes CASSSADRPVDEQYF.

This chain connects TRBV4-1 to TRBJ2-2, with D tentatively TRBD1 (6 bases). The V end lost 4 bases, the J end lost 6 bases, and 15 bases lay between the germline ends. Germline CDR1 and CDR2: MGHRA and YSYEKL. CDR3 size: 15 residues. This CDR3 is CASSPWAGAAGELFF. In nucleotides, the CDR3 is TGCGCCAGCAGCCCATGGGCAGGGGCGGCCGGGGAGCTGTTTTTT.

The J gene is TRBJ1-3, the V gene TRBV15, with D unclear. CDR1 is LNHNV and CDR2 is YYDKDF in the germline V gene (reference sequence). This CDR3 comprises 15 residues. Trimming left V 0 bases short and J 4 bases short, with 10 bases between. DNA of the CDR3: TGTGCCACCAGCAGAGAGAGTACGGGGGGAAACACCATATATTTT. This translates into CATSRESTGGNTIYF.

The rearrangement uses TRBV11-1 and TRBJ2-7, with D perhaps TRBD2 (7 bases). V lost 3 bases and J 0 bases, leaving 9 bases between the germline ends. Per germline, CDR1 SGHAT and CDR2 FQDESV (reference sequence). This CDR3 has 14 residues. Here the CDR3 reads CASSLAGASYEQYF. The CDR3 nucleotides read TGTGCCAGCAGCTTGGCGGGGGCCTCCTACGAGCAGTACTTC.

The rearrangement links TRBV13 to TRBJ1-1; 8 bases match TRBD1. Germline V gene data show CDR1 as PRHDT and CDR2 as FYEKMQ (reference sequence). This CDR3 contains 14 residues. With 5 bases clipped from V and 6 bases from J, the junction kept 8 bases outside the gene matches. The CDR3 loop reads CASSVRQGIPEAFF. CDR3 in DNA: TGTGCCAGCAGCGTCCGACAGGGGATCCCTGAAGCTTTCTTT. The full variable domain, completed using reference TRBV13 and TRBJ1-1, is AAGVIQSPRHLIKEKRETATLKCYPIPRHDTVYWYQQGPGQDPQFLISFYEKMQSDKGSIPDRFSAQQFSDYHSELNMSSLELGDSALYFCASSVRQGIPEAFFGQGTRLTVV.

The V and J genes are TRBV10-3 and TRBJ2-4; the D gene is possibly TRBD1 (5 bases). Trimming removed 6 bases from V and 4 bases from J, with 10 bases in between. In germline, CDR1 is ENHRY, CDR2 SYGVKD. The CDR3 length is 13 residues. CDR3 nucleotide sequence: TGTGCCATCAGCGGGCAGGGAAAAAACATTCAGTACTTC. Translated: CAISGQGKNIQYF.

The chain couples TRBV27 to TRBJ2-5, with TRBD2 as a possible D gene (5 bases). CDR1 and CDR2 from the germline V gene are MNHEY and SMNVEV (reference sequence). Trimming removed 2 bases at V and 5 bases at J, with 12 bases between. This CDR3 has 14 amino acids. The CDR3 spells CASSLVGDGETQYF. CDR3 DNA: TGTGCCAGCAGTTTAGTCGGGGATGGGGAGACCCAGTACTTC.

The chain recombines TRBV30 with TRBJ2-6; D is perhaps TRBD2 (5 bases). The CDR3 loop spans 17 amino acids. The V end was cut by 3 bases, the J end by 1 base, with 16 bases between. Per the germline V gene, CDR1 is GTSNPN and CDR2 is SVGIG (reference sequence). DNA for the CDR3: TGTGCCTGGAGCACCTGGACTCGATTTTCTGGGGCCAACGTCCTGACTTTC. Its translation is CAWSTWTRFSGANVLTF.

This clone was seen only once. The chain has TRBV6-1 and TRBJ1-5; D not certain. The V gene's germline CDR1 is MNHNS and CDR2 SASEGT. The CDR3 runs to 15 residues. Trimming took 2 bases from V and 4 from J, leaving 12 bases between them. CDR3 in amino acids: CASSEISDYNQPQHF. Written as DNA, the CDR3 is TGTGCCAGCAGTGAAATCTCCGACTATAATCAGCCCCAGCATTTT.

The chain carries TRBV10-3 and TRBJ1-2; the D gene is possibly TRBD1 (6 bases). CDR3 size: 14 residues. Germline V gene lookup returns CDR1 ENHRY and CDR2 SYGVKD. The V end was cut by 2 bases, the J end by 0 bases, with 7 bases between. DNA for the CDR3: TGTGCCATCAGTGAGACAGGGACTAACTATGGCTACACCTTC. Its translation is CAISETGTNYGYTF.

This clone has more than one count but fewer than ten. The chain joins TRBV6-5 to TRBJ2-3; D remains ambiguous. The V gene lost 8 bases and the J gene lost 8 bases, with 11 bases spanning the gap. CDR3 length: 11 amino acids. Germline V gene sequence: CDR1 MNHEY, CDR2 SVGAGI. Here the CDR3 DNA reads TGTGCCAGCGGAGAGTTAGTTACGCAGTATTTT. Translating it yields CASGELVTQYF.

The chain has TRBV13 and TRBJ1-2, with a possible D match to TRBD1 (5 bases). Germline V gene data show CDR1 as PRHDT and CDR2 as FYEKMQ (reference sequence). The CDR3 contains 15 residues. V was cut by 2 bases and J by 0 bases, with 10 bases left in between. CDR3 residues: CASSLMTDSNYGYTF. CDR3 sequence (DNA): TGTGCCAGCAGCTTAATGACAGATTCTAACTATGGCTACACCTTC. Looking up the rest from reference TRBV13 and TRBJ1-2 gives the full variable domain: AAGVIQSPRHLIKEKRETATLKCYPIPRHDTVYWYQQGPGQDPQFLISFYEKMQSDKGSIPDRFSAQQFSDYHSELNMSSLELGDSALYFCASSLMTDSNYGYTFGSGTRLTVV.

This clone has more than one count but fewer than ten. The chain employs TRBV29-1 and TRBJ1-2; tentatively, D is TRBD1 (6 bases). The CDR3 covers 13 residues. Trimming left V 6 bases short and J 7 bases short, with 18 bases between. Germline lookup yields CDR1 SQVTM and CDR2 ANQGSEA. The chain's CDR3 is CSVSIQGNRGYTF. CDR3 coding DNA: TGCAGCGTGAGCATCCAGGGGAATCGTGGCTACACCTTC.